The text below deals with one T cell receptor (beta chain). In the same sample, other DNA sequences code for this CDR3. Sequencing was performed with immunoSEQ multiplex PCR; in TCRdb, only in-frame clones are kept and a portion is missing. The sample contains about 250,000 clones, roughly 88% of which appear only once. This sample was taken from a study of blood T cell repertoires in COVID-19. Study as a whole: Nucleic acid was either cDNA or gDNA, and it came from T cells, B-cell-depleted T cells, or PBMCs.

CDR1 SGHRS and CDR2 YFSETQ come from the germline V gene. The V end lost 4 bases, the J end lost 1 base, and 11 bases lay between the germline ends. CDR3 size: 14 residues. Sequencing was performed on peripheral blood. The rearrangement links TRBV5-1 to TRBJ2-5, with unresolved D. This TCR was sampled from a woman in her forties who had recovered from COVID-19. The CDR3 here is CASSLGGVQETQYF. As DNA, the CDR3 is TGCGCCAGCAGCCTGGGTGGAGTCCAAGAGACCCAGTACTTC. Full variable domain (missing parts from reference TRBV5-1 and TRBJ2-5): KAGVTQTPRYLIKTRGQQVTLSCSPISGHRSVSWYQQTPGQGLQFLFEYFSETQRNKGNFPGRFSGRQFSNSRSEMNVSTLELGDSALYLCASSLGGVQETQYFGPGTRLLVL.